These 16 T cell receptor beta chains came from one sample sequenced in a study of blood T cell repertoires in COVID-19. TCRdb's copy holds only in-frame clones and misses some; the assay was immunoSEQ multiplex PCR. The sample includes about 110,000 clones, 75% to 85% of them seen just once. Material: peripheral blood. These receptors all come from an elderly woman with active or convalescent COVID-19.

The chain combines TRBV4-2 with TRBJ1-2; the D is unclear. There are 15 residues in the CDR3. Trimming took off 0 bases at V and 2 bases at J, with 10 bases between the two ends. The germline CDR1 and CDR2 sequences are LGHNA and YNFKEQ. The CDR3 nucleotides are TGTGCCAGCAGCCAAGATCTCCCGGGAAACTATGGCTACACCTTC. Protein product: CASSQDLPGNYGYTF.

The CDR3 region is CASSRRATNTGELFF. CDR3 bases: TGTGCCAGCAGCCGCAGGGCCACGAACACCGGGGAGCTGTTTTTT. This chain joins TRBV6-5 and TRBJ2-2; possible D gene TRBD1, 5 bases. The CDR3 is made up of 15 amino acids. In germline, CDR1 is MNHEY, CDR2 SVGAGI. Trimming removed 6 bases at V and 0 bases at J, with 11 bases between.

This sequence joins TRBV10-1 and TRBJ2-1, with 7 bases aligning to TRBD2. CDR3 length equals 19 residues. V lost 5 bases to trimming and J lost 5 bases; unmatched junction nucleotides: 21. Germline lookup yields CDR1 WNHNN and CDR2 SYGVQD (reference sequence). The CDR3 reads CASSPHQSPGGSRDNEQFF. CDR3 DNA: TGCGCCAGCAGTCCCCACCAAAGTCCCGGGGGGAGTCGGGACAATGAGCAGTTCTTC.

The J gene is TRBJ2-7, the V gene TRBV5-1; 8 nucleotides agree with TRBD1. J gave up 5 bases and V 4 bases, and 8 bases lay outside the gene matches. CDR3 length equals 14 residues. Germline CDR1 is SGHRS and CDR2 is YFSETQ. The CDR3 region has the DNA TGCGCCAGCAGCACAGGACAGGGTGGCGACGAGCAGTACTTC. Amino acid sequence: CASSTGQGGDEQYF.

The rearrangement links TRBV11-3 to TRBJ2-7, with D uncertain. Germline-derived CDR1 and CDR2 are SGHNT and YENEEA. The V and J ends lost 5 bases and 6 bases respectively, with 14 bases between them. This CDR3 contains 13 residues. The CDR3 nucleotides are TGTGCCAGCAGCCAGGCCTTATCCGGCGAGCAGTACTTC. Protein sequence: CASSQALSGEQYF. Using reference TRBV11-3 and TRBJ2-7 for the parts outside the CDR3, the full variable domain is EAGVVQSPRYKIIEKKQPVAFWCNPISGHNTLYWYLQNLGQGPELLIRYENEEAVDDSQLPKDRFSAERLKGVDSTLKIQPAELGDSAVYLCASSQALSGEQYFGPGTRLTVT.

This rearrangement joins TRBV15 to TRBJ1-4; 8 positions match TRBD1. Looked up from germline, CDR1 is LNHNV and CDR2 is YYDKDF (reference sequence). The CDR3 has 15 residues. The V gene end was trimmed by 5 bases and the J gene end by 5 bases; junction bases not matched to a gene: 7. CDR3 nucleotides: TGTGCCACCAGCCTCAGGGGGCGGGAGAATGAAAAACTGTTTTTT. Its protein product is CATSLRGRENEKLFF. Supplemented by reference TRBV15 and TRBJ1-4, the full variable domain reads DAMVIQNPRYQVTQFGKPVTLSCSQTLNHNVMYWYQQKSSQAPKLLFHYYDKDFNNEADTPDNFQSRRPNTSFCFLDIRSPGLGDTAMYLCATSLRGRENEKLFFGSGTQLSVL.

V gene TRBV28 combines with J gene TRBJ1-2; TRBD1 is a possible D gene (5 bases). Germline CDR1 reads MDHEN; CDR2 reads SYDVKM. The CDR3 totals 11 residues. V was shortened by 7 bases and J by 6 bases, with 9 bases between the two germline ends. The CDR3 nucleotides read TGTGCCAGCAAGCGGGACCATGGCTACACCTTC. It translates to CASKRDHGYTF.

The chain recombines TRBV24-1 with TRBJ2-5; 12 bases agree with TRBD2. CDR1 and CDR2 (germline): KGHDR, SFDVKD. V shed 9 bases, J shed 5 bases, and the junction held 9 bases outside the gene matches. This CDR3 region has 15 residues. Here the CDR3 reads CATWSCLAGGETQYF. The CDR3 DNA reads TGTGCCACCTGGAGCTGCCTAGCGGGAGGGGAGACCCAGTACTTC.

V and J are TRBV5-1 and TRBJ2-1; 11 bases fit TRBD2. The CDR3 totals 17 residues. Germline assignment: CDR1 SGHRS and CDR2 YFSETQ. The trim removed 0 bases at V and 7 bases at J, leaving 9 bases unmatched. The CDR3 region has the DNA TGCGCCAGCAGCTTGGTAGTGACTAGCGGGAAACGGAATGAGCAGTTCTTC. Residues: CASSLVVTSGKRNEQFF.

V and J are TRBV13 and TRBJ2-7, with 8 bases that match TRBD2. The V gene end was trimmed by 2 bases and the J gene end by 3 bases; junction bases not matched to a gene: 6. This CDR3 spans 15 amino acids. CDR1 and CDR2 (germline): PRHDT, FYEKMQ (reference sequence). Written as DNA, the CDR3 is TGTGCCAGCAGCTTATTCGGGCGGGAGGACTACGAGCAGTACTTC. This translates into CASSLFGREDYEQYF.

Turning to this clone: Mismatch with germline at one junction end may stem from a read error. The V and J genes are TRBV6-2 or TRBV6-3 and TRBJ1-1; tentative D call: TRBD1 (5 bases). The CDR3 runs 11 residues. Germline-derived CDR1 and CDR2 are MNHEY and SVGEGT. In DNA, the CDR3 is TGTGCCACCAGTCGGGGGACTGAAGCTTTCTTT. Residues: CATSRGTEAFF.

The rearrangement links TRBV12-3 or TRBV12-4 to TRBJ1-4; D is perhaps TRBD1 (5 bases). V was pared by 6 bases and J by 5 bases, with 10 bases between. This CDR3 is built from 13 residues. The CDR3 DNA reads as TGTGCCAGCAGGGGGGGACTCAATGAAAAACTGTTTTTT. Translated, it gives CASRGGLNEKLFF.

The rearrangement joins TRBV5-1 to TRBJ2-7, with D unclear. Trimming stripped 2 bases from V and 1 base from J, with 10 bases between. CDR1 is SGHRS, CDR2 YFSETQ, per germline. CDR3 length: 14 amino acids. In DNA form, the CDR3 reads TGCGCCAGCAGCTTAATCGCGACTTCCTACGAGCAGTACTTC. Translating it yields CASSLIATSYEQYF. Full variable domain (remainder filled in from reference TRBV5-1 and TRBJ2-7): KAGVTQTPRYLIKTRGQQVTLSCSPISGHRSVSWYQQTPGQGLQFLFEYFSETQRNKGNFPGRFSGRQFSNSRSEMNVSTLELGDSALYLCASSLIATSYEQYFGPGTRLTVT.

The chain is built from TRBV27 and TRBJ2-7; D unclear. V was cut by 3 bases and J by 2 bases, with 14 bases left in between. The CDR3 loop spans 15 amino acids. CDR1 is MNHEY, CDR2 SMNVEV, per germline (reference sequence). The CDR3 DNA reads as TGTGCCAGCAGTTTGTACTTTATCCCTACCTACGAGCAGTACTTC. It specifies CASSLYFIPTYEQYF.

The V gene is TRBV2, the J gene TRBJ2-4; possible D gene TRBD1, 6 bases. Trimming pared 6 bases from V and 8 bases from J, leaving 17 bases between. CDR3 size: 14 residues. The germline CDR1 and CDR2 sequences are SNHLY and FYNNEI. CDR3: CASSKTGFADIQYF. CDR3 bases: TGTGCCAGCAGCAAAACAGGGTTTGCGGACATTCAGTACTTC.

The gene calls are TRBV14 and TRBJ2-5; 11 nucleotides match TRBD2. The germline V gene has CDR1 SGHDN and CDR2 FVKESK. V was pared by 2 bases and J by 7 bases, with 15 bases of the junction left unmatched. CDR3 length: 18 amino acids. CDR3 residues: CASSQPMLAGGSWSTQYF. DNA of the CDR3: TGTGCCAGCAGCCAACCCATGCTAGCGGGAGGTTCGTGGTCGACCCAGTACTTC.